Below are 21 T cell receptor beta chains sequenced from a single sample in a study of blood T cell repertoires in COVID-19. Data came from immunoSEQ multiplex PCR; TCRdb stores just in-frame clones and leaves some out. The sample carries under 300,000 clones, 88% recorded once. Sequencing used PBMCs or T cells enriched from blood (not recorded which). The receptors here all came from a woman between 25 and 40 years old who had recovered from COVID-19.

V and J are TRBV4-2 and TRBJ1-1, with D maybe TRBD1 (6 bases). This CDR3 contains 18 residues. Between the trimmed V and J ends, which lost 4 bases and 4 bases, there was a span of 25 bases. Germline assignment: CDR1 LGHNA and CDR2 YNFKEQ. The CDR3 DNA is TGTGCCAGCAGCCCGACCCAGGCCGGGACATGGGGAAGCACTGAAGCTTTCTTT. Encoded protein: CASSPTQAGTWGSTEAFF.

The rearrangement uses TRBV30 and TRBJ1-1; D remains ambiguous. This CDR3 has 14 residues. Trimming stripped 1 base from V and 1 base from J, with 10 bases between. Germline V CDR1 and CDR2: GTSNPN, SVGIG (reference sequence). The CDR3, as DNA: TGTGCCTGGAGTGAAGAGGCCGCGAACACTGAAGCTTTCTTT. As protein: CAWSEEAANTEAFF. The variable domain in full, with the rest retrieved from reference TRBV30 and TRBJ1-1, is SQTIHQWPATLVQPVGSPLSLECTVEGTSNPNLYWYRQAAGRGLQLLFYSVGIGQISSEVPQNLSASRPQDRQFILSSKKLLLSDSGFYLCAWSEEAANTEAFFGQGTRLTVV.

The CDR3 DNA reads TGTGCCAGCAGCACCGGACTAGGTAGGGATGAGCAGTTCTTC. This codes for CASSTGLGRDEQFF. The chain joins TRBV9 to TRBJ2-1, with TRBD2 identical over 7 bases. With V trimmed by 4 bases and J by 8 bases, 9 bases remained unmatched. The CDR3 length is 14 residues. Germline CDR1 is SGDLS and CDR2 is YYNGEE.

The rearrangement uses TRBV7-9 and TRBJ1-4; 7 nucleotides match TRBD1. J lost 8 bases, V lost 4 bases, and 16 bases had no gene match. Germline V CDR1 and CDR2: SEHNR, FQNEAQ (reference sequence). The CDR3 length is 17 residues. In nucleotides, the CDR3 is TGTGCCAGCAGCTCACCCGGGACAGCTTCCCCCACAGAAAAACTGTTTTTT. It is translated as CASSSPGTASPTEKLFF.

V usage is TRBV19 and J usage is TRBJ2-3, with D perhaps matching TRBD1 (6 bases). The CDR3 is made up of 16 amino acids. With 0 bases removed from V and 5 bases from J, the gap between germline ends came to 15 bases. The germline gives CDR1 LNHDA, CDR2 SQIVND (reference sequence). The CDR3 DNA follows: TGTGCCAGTAGTATAGATCATTCCCTCAGGGGAGATACGCAGTATTTT. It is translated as CASSIDHSLRGDTQYF.

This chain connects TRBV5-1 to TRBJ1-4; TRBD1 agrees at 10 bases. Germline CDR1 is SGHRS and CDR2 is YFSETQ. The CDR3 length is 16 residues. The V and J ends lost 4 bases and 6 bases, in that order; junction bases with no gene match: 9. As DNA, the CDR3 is TGCGCCAGCAGCGTAGGTCCGGGACAGGGGTATGAAAAACTGTTTTTT. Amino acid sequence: CASSVGPGQGYEKLFF.

In nucleotides, the CDR3 is TGTGCCAGCAGCGTAGAGCAGGGGAACACTGAAGCTTTCTTT. Encoded protein: CASSVEQGNTEAFF. This chain connects TRBV9 to TRBJ1-1; D might be TRBD1 (5 bases). This CDR3 is built from 14 residues. Germline values: CDR1 SGDLS, CDR2 YYNGEE. The V end was cut by 0 bases, the J end by 1 base, with 7 bases between.

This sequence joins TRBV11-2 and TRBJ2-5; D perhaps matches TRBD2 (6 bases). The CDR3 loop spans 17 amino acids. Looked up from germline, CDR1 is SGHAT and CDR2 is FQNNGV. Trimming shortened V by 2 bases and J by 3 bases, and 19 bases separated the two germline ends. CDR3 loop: CASSLMGPLAEKETQYF. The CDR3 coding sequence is TGTGCCAGCAGCTTAATGGGACCCTTAGCGGAAAAAGAGACCCAGTACTTC.

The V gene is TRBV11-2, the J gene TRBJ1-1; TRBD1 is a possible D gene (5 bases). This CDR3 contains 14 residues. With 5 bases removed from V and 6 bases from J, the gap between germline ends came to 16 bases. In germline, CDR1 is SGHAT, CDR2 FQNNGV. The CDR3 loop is CASSHDSGRSEAFF. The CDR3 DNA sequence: TGTGCCAGCAGCCACGATTCAGGGCGATCTGAAGCTTTCTTT.

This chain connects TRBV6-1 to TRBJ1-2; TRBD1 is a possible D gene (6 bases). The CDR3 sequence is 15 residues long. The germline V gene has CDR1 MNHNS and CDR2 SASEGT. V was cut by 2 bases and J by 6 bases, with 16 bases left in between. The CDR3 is CASSERGGGLNGYTF. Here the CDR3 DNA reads TGTGCCAGCAGTGAAAGGGGAGGGGGGCTGAATGGCTACACCTTC.

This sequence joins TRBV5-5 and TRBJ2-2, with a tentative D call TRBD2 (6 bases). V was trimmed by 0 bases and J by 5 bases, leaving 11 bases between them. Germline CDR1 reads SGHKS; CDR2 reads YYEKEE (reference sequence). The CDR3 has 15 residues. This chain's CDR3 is CASSLAGVRTGELFF. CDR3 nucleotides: TGTGCCAGCAGCTTGGCGGGGGTTCGAACCGGGGAGCTGTTTTTT.

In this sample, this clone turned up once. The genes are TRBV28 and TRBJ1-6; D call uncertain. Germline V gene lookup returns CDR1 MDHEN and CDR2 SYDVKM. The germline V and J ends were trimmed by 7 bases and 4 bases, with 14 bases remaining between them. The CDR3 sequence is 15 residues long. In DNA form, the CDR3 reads TGTGCCAGCACCTTGCGGCAGTCATATAATTCACCCCTCCACTTT. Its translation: CASTLRQSYNSPLHF.

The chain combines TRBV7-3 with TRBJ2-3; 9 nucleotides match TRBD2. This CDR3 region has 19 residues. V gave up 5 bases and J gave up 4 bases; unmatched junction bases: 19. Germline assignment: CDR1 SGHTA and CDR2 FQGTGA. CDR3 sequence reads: CASSLTGTSLISSADTQYF. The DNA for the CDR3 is TGTGCCAGCAGCCTGACCGGGACTAGCCTTATTTCTTCTGCAGATACGCAGTATTTT.

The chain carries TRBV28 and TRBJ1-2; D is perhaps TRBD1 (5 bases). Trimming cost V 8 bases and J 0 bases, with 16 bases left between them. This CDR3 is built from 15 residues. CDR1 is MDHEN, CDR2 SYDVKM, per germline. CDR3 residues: CASSGGDLANYGYTF. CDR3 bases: TGTGCCAGCTCGGGGGGAGACTTAGCTAACTATGGCTACACCTTC.

CDR3 region: CASSLGGEDTQYF. CDR3 nucleotides: TGTGCCAGCAGCTTGGGCGGGGAGGATACGCAGTATTTT. The V gene is TRBV11-2, the J gene TRBJ2-3; possible D gene TRBD2, 6 bases. The CDR3 totals 13 residues. CDR1 and CDR2 (germline): SGHAT, FQNNGV. The germline V and J ends were trimmed by 3 bases and 6 bases, with 10 bases remaining between them. Using reference TRBV11-2 and TRBJ2-3 for the parts outside the CDR3, the full variable domain is EAGVAQSPRYKIIEKRQSVAFWCNPISGHATLYWYQQILGQGPKLLIQFQNNGVVDDSQLPKDRFSAERLKGVDSTLKIQPAKLEDSAVYLCASSLGGEDTQYFGPGTRLTVL.

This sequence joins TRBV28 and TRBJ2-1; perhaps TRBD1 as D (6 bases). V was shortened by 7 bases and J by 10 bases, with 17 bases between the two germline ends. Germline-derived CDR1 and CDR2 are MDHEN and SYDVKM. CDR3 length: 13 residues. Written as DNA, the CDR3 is TGTGCCAGCAACATCTACCCCGGGACAGAGCAGTTCTTC. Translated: CASNIYPGTEQFF.

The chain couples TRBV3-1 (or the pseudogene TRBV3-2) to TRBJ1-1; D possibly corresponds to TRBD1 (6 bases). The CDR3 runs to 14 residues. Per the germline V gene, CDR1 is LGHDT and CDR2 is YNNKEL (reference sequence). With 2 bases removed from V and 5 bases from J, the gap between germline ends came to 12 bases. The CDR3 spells CASSQQGTRTEAFF. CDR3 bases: TGTGCCAGCAGCCAACAGGGGACAAGAACTGAAGCTTTCTTT.

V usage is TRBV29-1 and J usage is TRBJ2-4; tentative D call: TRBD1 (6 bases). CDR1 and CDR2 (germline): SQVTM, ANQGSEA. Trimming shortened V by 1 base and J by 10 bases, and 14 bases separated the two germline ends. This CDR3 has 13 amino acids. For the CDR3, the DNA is TGCAGCGTTGAAGTAAACAGGGCTCAGATTCAGTACTTC. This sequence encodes CSVEVNRAQIQYF.

The DNA for the CDR3 is TGTGCCAGTAGTATCCAGTCTAGCAATCAGCCCCAGCATTTT. Encoded protein: CASSIQSSNQPQHF. The rearrangement uses TRBV19 and TRBJ1-5; no clear D. Trimming cost V 3 bases and J 0 bases, with 6 bases left between them. There are 14 residues in the CDR3. Germline V lookup: CDR1 LNHDA, CDR2 SQIVND (reference sequence).

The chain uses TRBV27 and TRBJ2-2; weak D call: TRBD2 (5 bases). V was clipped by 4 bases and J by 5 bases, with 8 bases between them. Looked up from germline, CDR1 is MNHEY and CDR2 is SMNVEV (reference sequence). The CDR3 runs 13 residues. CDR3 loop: CASSYGKTGELFF. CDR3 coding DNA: TGTGCCAGCAGTTACGGGAAAACCGGGGAGCTGTTTTTT.

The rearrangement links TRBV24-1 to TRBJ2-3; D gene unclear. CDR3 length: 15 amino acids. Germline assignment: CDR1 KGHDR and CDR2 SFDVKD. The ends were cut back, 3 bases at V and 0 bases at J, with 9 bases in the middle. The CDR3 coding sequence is TGTGCCACCAGTGATCCTGCAGTCAGCACAGATACGCAGTATTTT. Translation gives CATSDPAVSTDTQYF.